Shown below are 24 T cell receptor beta chains from a single sample sequenced in a study of a mutant IDH1 vaccine in newly diagnosed glioma. Time point in this sample: week 5, during vaccination. Vaccination comprised doses that each held 300 ug of mutant IDH1 20-mer peptide, plus topical imiquimod. The antigens for these receptors are not known. Clones were sequenced by immunoSEQ multiplex PCR, and TCRdb holds only the in-frame ones, with some missing. The table has around 34,000 clones, roughly three fifths seen once. The sample was PBMCs, taken from a glioma patient whose treatment included an IDH1 peptide vaccine. The receptors were gathered from a woman aged 18-35 years with glioma.

This clone appeared a few times. The chain employs TRBV7-2 and TRBJ2-7; D might be TRBD1 (6 bases). V was trimmed by 4 bases and J by 2 bases, leaving 12 bases between them. CDR1 is SGHTA and CDR2 is FQGNSA in the germline V gene. This CDR3 has 14 amino acids. CDR3 protein: CASSSGRTAYEQYF. The CDR3 coding sequence is TGTGCCAGCAGCTCGGGACGGACAGCCTACGAGCAGTACTTC.

This clone was picked up a small number of times. The chain employs TRBV29-1 and TRBJ1-1; the match to TRBD1 covers 8 bases. Trimming took 4 bases from V and 5 from J; bases not matched to a gene: 6. The V gene's germline CDR1 is SQVTM and CDR2 ANQGSEA. This CDR3 has 13 residues. The CDR3 loop is CSVASTGGTEAFF. DNA for the CDR3: TGCAGCGTTGCATCCACAGGGGGGACTGAAGCTTTCTTT.

This clone occurred a few times. The chain is built from TRBV27 and TRBJ2-7, with 11 bases lining up with TRBD2. Trimming at V came to 6 bases and at J to 5 bases, leaving 9 bases not matched to a gene. The germline V gene has CDR1 MNHEY and CDR2 SMNVEV (reference sequence). The CDR3 is made up of 15 amino acids. The CDR3 coding sequence is TGTGCCAGCAGAATAGCGGGAGGGCCATTGGACGAGCAGTACTTC. Its protein is CASRIAGGPLDEQYF.

The gene calls are TRBV4-1 and TRBJ2-7, with 10 bases lining up with TRBD1. Germline values: CDR1 MGHRA, CDR2 YSYEKL. The CDR3 is made up of 19 amino acids. Trimming at V came to 3 bases and at J to 0 bases, leaving 14 bases not matched to a gene. The CDR3 here is CASSQMTGGAHLSSYEQYF. The CDR3 DNA reads TGCGCCAGCAGCCAGATGACAGGGGGCGCCCACTTAAGCTCCTACGAGCAGTACTTC.

Only a few counts were recorded for this clone. This chain joins TRBV5-1 and TRBJ1-1; possible D gene TRBD1, 5 bases. This CDR3 has 13 residues. Trimming removed 3 bases at V and 3 bases at J, with 9 bases between. From germline, CDR1 is SGHRS and CDR2 YFSETQ. The CDR3 reads CASSSGIDTEAFF. CDR3 DNA sequence: TGCGCCAGCAGCTCAGGGATCGACACTGAAGCTTTCTTT.

The chain joins TRBV7-9 to TRBJ1-1, with D uncertain. The length of the CDR3 is 14 residues. V was shortened by 2 bases and J by 3 bases, with 10 bases between the two germline ends. CDR1 and CDR2 (germline): SEHNR, FQNEAQ (reference sequence). CDR3 residues: CASSLSGIYTEAFF. The DNA for the CDR3 is TGTGCCAGCAGCTTAAGTGGAATATACACTGAAGCTTTCTTT.

The chain recombines TRBV29-1 with TRBJ1-1, with D possibly being TRBD1 (5 bases). V lost 4 bases to trimming and J lost 1 base, with 7 bases between them. The length of the CDR3 is 12 residues. The V gene's germline CDR1 is SQVTM and CDR2 ANQGSEA. The DNA of the CDR3 is TGCAGCGTTGTAGGACAGAACACTGAAGCTTTCTTT. It specifies CSVVGQNTEAFF.

The V gene is TRBV28, the J gene TRBJ1-2, with D possibly matching TRBD1 (6 bases). V gave up 10 bases and J gave up 1 base, with 25 bases separating them. There are 17 residues in the CDR3. The germline CDR1 and CDR2 sequences are MDHEN and SYDVKM. For the CDR3, the DNA is TGTGCCATCAACTCAAAGGGGGGGGCCCACTTTAACTATGGCTACACCTTC. Its protein product is CAINSKGGAHFNYGYTF.

The chain is built from TRBV7-9 and TRBJ1-4; D gene unclear. Per the germline V gene, CDR1 is SEHNR and CDR2 is FQNEAQ (reference sequence). The CDR3 length is 13 residues. The V gene lost 4 bases and the J gene lost 8 bases, with 11 bases spanning the gap. The CDR3 DNA sequence: TGTGCCAGCAGCTCCTTCCCCGCAGAAAAACTGTTTTTT. Its translation: CASSSFPAEKLFF.

V is TRBV5-4 and J is TRBJ2-2, with 7 bases that match TRBD1. Unmatched junction bases numbered 8, after V lost 3 bases and J lost 0 bases. In germline, CDR1 is SGHNT, CDR2 YYREEE (reference sequence). CDR3 length: 17 amino acids. In nucleotides, the CDR3 is TGTGCCAGCAGCTGGCTTCCGGGACAGACGAACACCGGGGAGCTGTTTTTT. Translation: CASSWLPGQTNTGELFF.

CDR3 sequence: CSVEFGQPYEQYF. For the CDR3, the DNA is TGCAGCGTTGAATTCGGACAGCCCTACGAGCAGTACTTC. The chain is built from TRBV29-1 and TRBJ2-7; a weak D match, TRBD1 (6 bases). The CDR3 is 13 amino acids. The germline gives CDR1 SQVTM, CDR2 ANQGSEA. V was clipped by 2 bases and J by 2 bases, with 10 bases between them.

The rearrangement links TRBV29-1 to TRBJ2-2, with a weak D call TRBD2 (7 bases). Germline assignment: CDR1 SQVTM and CDR2 ANQGSEA. Trimming stripped 4 bases from V and 1 base from J, with 13 bases between. CDR3 size: 15 residues. The CDR3 is CSVVGGAENTGELFF. In DNA form, the CDR3 reads TGCAGCGTTGTGGGGGGGGCAGAGAACACCGGGGAGCTGTTTTTT.

The chain carries TRBV7-2 and TRBJ2-1; the match to TRBD1 covers 7 bases. CDR1 is SGHTA and CDR2 is FQGNSA in the germline V gene. The CDR3 is made up of 15 amino acids. V dropped 5 bases and J dropped 7; count of bases not matched to a gene: 11. The CDR3 DNA sequence: TGTGCCAGCAGCCCGGACAGGATTCGCGGGAATGAGCAGTTCTTC. It translates to CASSPDRIRGNEQFF.

This clone was detected only a few times. The chain uses TRBV2 and TRBJ2-3; D is uncertain. V gave up 6 bases and J gave up 2 bases, with 9 bases separating them. This CDR3 comprises 13 residues. Germline V gene lookup returns CDR1 SNHLY and CDR2 FYNNEI. The CDR3 coding sequence is TGTGCCAGCAGAACAGAGAACACAGATACGCAGTATTTT. Protein product: CASRTENTDTQYF.

This clone was found once. The rearrangement joins TRBV5-6 to TRBJ2-1, with 8 bases lining up with TRBD1. Trimming cost V 1 base and J 4 bases; bases outside gene matches: 7. Germline loops: CDR1 SGHDT, CDR2 YYEEEE. CDR3 size: 16 residues. As DNA, the CDR3 is TGTGCCAGCAGCTTGCTCCGGACAGGGCCATACAATGAGCAGTTCTTC. Protein: CASSLLRTGPYNEQFF. The full variable domain, its missing parts supplied by reference TRBV5-6 and TRBJ2-1, is DAGVTQSPTHLIKTRGQQVTLRCSPKSGHDTVSWYQQALGQGPQFIFQYYEEEERQRGNFPDRFSGHQFPNYSSELNVNALLLGDSALYLCASSLLRTGPYNEQFFGPGTRLTVL.

This rearrangement joins TRBV5-6 to TRBJ2-7, with TRBD1 identical over 7 bases. Trimming at V came to 3 bases and at J to 9 bases, leaving 15 bases not matched to a gene. CDR1 and CDR2 from the germline V gene are SGHDT and YYEEEE. There are 15 residues in the CDR3. Written as DNA, the CDR3 is TGTGCCAGCAGCTATACCTTAACGAAGGGGGCTGTGCAGTACTTC. It encodes CASSYTLTKGAVQYF.

CDR3 nucleotides: TGTGCCAGTAGTATTGGTAGCGGGATGGCCTACGAGCAGTACTTC. It codes for CASSIGSGMAYEQYF. This chain joins TRBV19 and TRBJ2-7; TRBD2 matches 8 bases. CDR1 is LNHDA and CDR2 is SQIVND in the germline V gene (reference sequence). V was pared by 3 bases and J by 2 bases, with 6 bases of the junction left unmatched. This CDR3 comprises 15 residues.

The chain combines TRBV10-3 with TRBJ2-3; 7 positions agree with TRBD2. The V gene end was trimmed by 6 bases and the J gene end by 0 bases; junction bases not matched to a gene: 0. CDR1 and CDR2 (germline): ENHRY, SYGVKD. This CDR3 is built from 13 residues. The CDR3 region is CAIRAGSTDTQYF. Here the CDR3 DNA reads TGTGCCATCAGAGCGGGAAGCACAGATACGCAGTATTTT.

The V call is TRBV7-2, the J call TRBJ1-2, with D maybe TRBD1 (5 bases). This CDR3 region has 18 residues. Germline-derived CDR1 and CDR2 are SGHTA and FQGNSA. Trimming removed 5 bases from V and 0 bases from J, with 22 bases in between. The CDR3 region has the DNA TGTGCCAGCAGCCTTCAGGGCCTTGGAGCTAACACTAACTATGGCTACACCTTC. It translates to CASSLQGLGANTNYGYTF.

This clone was seen repeatedly, ten times or more. CDR3 protein: CASSRGGLPTYNEQFF. DNA of the CDR3: TGCGCCAGCAGCCGAGGGGGACTACCGACCTACAATGAGCAGTTCTTC. The V gene is TRBV4-3, the J gene TRBJ2-1, with a possible D match to TRBD2 (7 bases). There are 16 residues in the CDR3. Trimming cost V 4 bases and J 2 bases, with 15 bases left between them. CDR1 is LGHNA and CDR2 is YSLEER in the germline V gene.

The chain employs TRBV7-2 and TRBJ2-2; TRBD2 is a possible D gene (5 bases). Germline V lookup: CDR1 SGHTA, CDR2 FQGNSA. The V and J ends lost 2 bases and 1 base respectively, with 8 bases between them. The CDR3 consists of 15 residues. In nucleotides, the CDR3 is TGTGCCAGCAGCTTACGAGGGAGGAACACCGGGGAGCTGTTTTTT. Protein product: CASSLRGRNTGELFF.

The V and J genes are TRBV4-3 and TRBJ2-5; D not certain. V was clipped by 3 bases and J by 5 bases, with 10 bases between them. The CDR3 is 13 amino acids. CDR1 LGHNA and CDR2 YSLEER come from the germline V gene. The CDR3 DNA reads TGCGCCAGCAGCCAGGACCCCCTTGAGACCCAGTACTTC. Translating gives CASSQDPLETQYF.

This chain connects TRBV4-2 to TRBJ1-3, with D perhaps TRBD1 (6 bases). CDR3 length equals 16 residues. The V gene lost 0 bases and the J gene lost 4 bases, with 13 bases spanning the gap. Germline V gives CDR1 LGHNA, CDR2 YNFKEQ. This CDR3 is CASSQESTGSGNTIYF. CDR3 in DNA: TGTGCCAGCAGCCAAGAATCCACAGGGTCCGGAAACACCATATATTTT.

The chain links TRBV9 to TRBJ2-2, with TRBD1 identical over 10 bases. Germline V gives CDR1 SGDLS, CDR2 YYNGEE. The CDR3 is 15 residues long. With 0 bases clipped from V and 8 bases from J, the junction kept 4 bases outside the gene matches. CDR3 nucleotides: TGTGCCAGCAGCGTAGGTGGGACAGGGGCAGGGGAGCTGTTTTTT. This gives the protein CASSVGGTGAGELFF.